This T cell receptor beta chain was obtained from a study of T cells in pancreatic ductal adenocarcinoma. As regards this clone: Its target is unknown.

Surgery without prior neoadjuvant therapy was the treatment of the selected pancreatic ductal adenocarcinoma patients. General study points: Tumor samples had fewer productive templates and roughly 7.7-fold fewer unique clonotypes than blood.

Produced via immunoSEQ multiplex PCR; TCRdb's table is partial and in-frame only. In the table there are over 100,000 clones, 90% to 95% of which are singletons. CDR1 and CDR2 from the germline V gene are LNHNV and YYDKDF (reference sequence). The V end lost 5 bases, the J end lost 2 bases, and 15 bases lay between the germline ends. This CDR3 has 16 amino acids. The sequencing input was PBMCs. This chain links TRBV15 with TRBJ2-2; D may be TRBD2 (7 bases). This sequence was found in a human donor with pancreatic ductal adenocarcinoma. In nucleotides, the CDR3 is TGTGCCACCAGCCGGGGGGCTAGCGCTAACACCGGGGAGCTGTTTTTT. Protein: CATSRGASANTGELFF.